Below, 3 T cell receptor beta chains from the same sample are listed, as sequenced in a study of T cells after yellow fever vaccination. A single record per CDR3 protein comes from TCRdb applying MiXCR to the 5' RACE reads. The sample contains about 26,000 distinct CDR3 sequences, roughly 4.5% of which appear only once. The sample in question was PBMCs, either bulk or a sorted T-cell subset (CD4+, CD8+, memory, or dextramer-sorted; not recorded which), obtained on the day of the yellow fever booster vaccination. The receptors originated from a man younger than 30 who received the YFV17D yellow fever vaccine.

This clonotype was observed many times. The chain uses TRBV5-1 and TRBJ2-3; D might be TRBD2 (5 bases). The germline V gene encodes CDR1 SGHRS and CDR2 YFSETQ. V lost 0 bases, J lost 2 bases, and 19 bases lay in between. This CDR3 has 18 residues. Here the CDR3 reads CASSLGEADSIPTDTQYF. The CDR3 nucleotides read TGCGCCAGCAGCTTGGGAGAAGCGGACTCGATCCCCACAGATACGCAGTATTTT.

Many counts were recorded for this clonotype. The CDR3 spells CASNLQGAPQETQYF. Written as DNA, the CDR3 is TGTGCCAGCAACCTACAGGGGGCACCGCAAGAGACCCAGTACTTC. The chain has TRBV6-2 or TRBV6-3 and TRBJ2-5; 9 positions match TRBD1. The CDR3 totals 15 residues. With V trimmed by 7 bases and J by 2 bases, 8 bases remained unmatched. Germline values: CDR1 MNHEY, CDR2 SVGEGT.

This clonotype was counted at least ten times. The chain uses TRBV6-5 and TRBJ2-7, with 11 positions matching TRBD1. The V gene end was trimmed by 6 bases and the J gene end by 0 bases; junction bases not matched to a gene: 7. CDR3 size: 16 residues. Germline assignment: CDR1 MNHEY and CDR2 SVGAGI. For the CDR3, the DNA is TGTGCCAGCAGACCTTCCGGGACAGGGGGCTCCTACGAGCAGTACGTC. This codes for CASRPSGTGGSYEQYV.